The 28 T cell receptor beta chains in this list originate from one sample, sequenced in a study of beta chain features in type 1 diabetes. As every portion of the isolated RNA was reverse transcribed, the sequencing read expressed TCRB transcripts. Profiled with immunoSEQ multiplex PCR; TCRdb holds only in-frame clones, not every one. Here the sample spans 200,000 to 250,000 clones, approximately 11% being singletons. What was sequenced was central memory CD4+ T cells from blood. The receptors stem from a man aged 18-30 years in good health.

This clone was picked up many times. The chain joins TRBV15 to TRBJ2-1; 10 bases agree with TRBD2. The CDR3 totals 18 residues. Trimming cost V 0 bases and J 2 bases; bases outside gene matches: 7. Germline V gives CDR1 LNHNV, CDR2 YYDKDF (reference sequence). The CDR3 region is CATSRDPPTSGTYNEQFF. The CDR3 DNA is TGTGCCACCAGCAGAGATCCCCCTACTAGCGGGACCTACAATGAGCAGTTCTTC.

This clone was detected ten times or more. This sample includes further DNA sequences coding for the same CDR3. The V gene is TRBV11-2, the J gene TRBJ2-5; the match to TRBD2 covers 8 bases. V gave up 3 bases and J gave up 4 bases; unmatched junction bases: 4. The CDR3 loop spans 14 amino acids. Germline-derived CDR1 and CDR2 are SGHAT and FQNNGV. Here the CDR3 DNA reads TGTGCCAGCAGCTTGGCTCTAGCGGGAGAGACCCAGTACTTC. This encodes CASSLALAGETQYF.

On this clone: Other DNA sequences of this sample code for an identical CDR3. The V call is TRBV2, the J call TRBJ1-5, with a tentative D call TRBD1 (5 bases). V lost 6 bases, J lost 0 bases, and 9 bases lay in between. The CDR3 is 14 amino acids. Germline V gene lookup returns CDR1 SNHLY and CDR2 FYNNEI. The CDR3 is CASRGDYSNQPQHF. CDR3 DNA: TGTGCCAGCAGGGGGGATTATAGCAATCAGCCCCAGCATTTT.

In its sample, this clone was seen a few times. The sample carries other DNA sequences with the same CDR3. The V gene is TRBV18, the J gene TRBJ2-7; 9 nucleotides line up with TRBD1. The ends lost 2 bases at V and 3 bases at J; junction bases unmatched: 5. Germline V gives CDR1 KGHSH, CDR2 LQKENI. This CDR3 is 15 amino acids long. The CDR3, as DNA: TGTGCCAGCTCACCATCGGGACAGGGCTTCTACGAGCAGTACTTC. Translated, it gives CASSPSGQGFYEQYF.

The chain employs TRBV7-2 and TRBJ2-1; the match to TRBD1 covers 9 bases. Trimming at V came to 1 base and at J to 6 bases, leaving 7 bases not matched to a gene. CDR3 length: 16 residues. Germline CDR1 SGHTA, CDR2 FQGNSA. The CDR3 loop reads CASSLGRDRVINEQFF. In nucleotides, the CDR3 is TGTGCCAGCAGCTTAGGCCGGGACAGGGTCATCAATGAGCAGTTCTTC.

This clone was found many times. The V gene is TRBV11-2, the J gene TRBJ2-1; D unresolved. CDR1 and CDR2 (germline): SGHAT, FQNNGV. Deletions cut 5 bases from V and 3 bases from J, with 11 bases between. The CDR3 is made up of 14 amino acids. CDR3 in DNA: TGTGCCAGCAGCCGCCTGGGCAACTACAATGAGCAGTTCTTC. It is translated as CASSRLGNYNEQFF. Based on the CDR3 plus reference TRBV11-2 and TRBJ2-1, the full variable domain is EAGVAQSPRYKIIEKRQSVAFWCNPISGHATLYWYQQILGQGPKLLIQFQNNGVVDDSQLPKDRFSAERLKGVDSTLKIQPAKLEDSAVYLCASSRLGNYNEQFFGPGTRLTVL.

The genes are TRBV28 and TRBJ2-1; 11 bases match TRBD2. With 5 bases clipped from V and 2 bases from J, the junction kept 8 bases outside the gene matches. The CDR3 runs to 17 residues. CDR1 is MDHEN, CDR2 SYDVKM, per germline. The CDR3 region is CASSPSLSGRAYNEQFF. Written as DNA, the CDR3 is TGTGCCAGCAGTCCGTCCCTTAGCGGGAGGGCCTACAATGAGCAGTTCTTC.

V is TRBV5-4 and J is TRBJ2-5; tentatively, D is TRBD1 (6 bases). The V end lost 4 bases, the J end lost 1 base, and 8 bases lay between the germline ends. The length of the CDR3 is 13 residues. CDR1 is SGHNT, CDR2 YYREEE, per germline (reference sequence). The CDR3 spells CASSRDTQETQYF. DNA of the CDR3: TGTGCCAGCAGCCGGGACACCCAAGAGACCCAGTACTTC.

This chain links TRBV25-1 with TRBJ2-2; tentative D call: TRBD1 (5 bases). The germline V gene has CDR1 MGHDK and CDR2 SYGVNS. V was trimmed by 6 bases and J by 1 base, leaving 21 bases between them. The CDR3 runs to 18 residues. The DNA for the CDR3 is TGTGCCAGCAGGAAGGTGGTTGTCAGGGTATTGAACACCGGGGAGCTGTTTTTT. Encoded protein: CASRKVVVRVLNTGELFF.

This clone showed up just a few times. Other DNA sequences of this sample code for an identical CDR3. The chain joins TRBV5-1 to TRBJ2-5; a possible D gene is TRBD2 (7 bases). The CDR3 spans 14 residues. V lost 0 bases to trimming and J lost 5 bases, with 11 bases between them. Germline V gives CDR1 SGHRS, CDR2 YFSETQ. CDR3 nucleotide sequence: TGCGCCAGCAGCTTGGCGGGGGGCGAGGAGACCCAGTACTTC. Translation: CASSLAGGEETQYF.

Many counts were recorded for this clone. The chain combines TRBV2 with TRBJ2-3; possible D gene TRBD1, 6 bases. The CDR3 covers 15 residues. The V gene lost 6 bases and the J gene lost 0 bases, with 13 bases spanning the gap. Per the germline V gene, CDR1 is SNHLY and CDR2 is FYNNEI. CDR3 residues: CASSVDSSSTDTQYF. In nucleotides, the CDR3 is TGTGCCAGCAGCGTGGACAGTTCTAGCACAGATACGCAGTATTTT.

This sequence joins TRBV29-1 and TRBJ1-2; TRBD1 aligns across 8 bases. V shed 5 bases and J 8 bases; nucleotides not matched to a gene: 7. From germline, CDR1 is SQVTM and CDR2 ANQGSEA. CDR3 size: 12 residues. The CDR3 loop reads CSVRDRGGGYTF. The CDR3 DNA sequence: TGCAGCGTTCGAGACAGGGGCGGAGGCTACACCTTC.

The chain couples TRBV19 to TRBJ1-1; D might be TRBD1 (5 bases). Trimming left V 5 bases short and J 11 bases short, with 21 bases between. The CDR3 is made up of 14 amino acids. The germline gives CDR1 LNHDA, CDR2 SQIVND (reference sequence). CDR3 protein: CASSPWGGKTNAFF. The CDR3 DNA is TGTGCCAGTAGTCCCTGGGGGGGGAAGACTAATGCTTTCTTT.

The chain has TRBV5-6 and TRBJ2-7; D remains unclear. V lost 4 bases to trimming and J lost 7 bases, with 18 bases between them. Germline assignment: CDR1 SGHDT and CDR2 YYEEEE. The CDR3 length is 14 residues. The DNA of the CDR3 is TGTGCCAGCAGCGCCGGGCCGAATGAAGGAGAGCAGTACTTC. Translated: CASSAGPNEGEQYF.

In this sample, this clone turned up a few times. The V and J genes are TRBV6-5 and TRBJ1-2, with 7 bases matching TRBD1. The CDR3 has 12 residues. CDR1 MNHEY and CDR2 SVGAGI come from the germline V gene. The V and J ends lost 6 bases and 7 bases, in that order; junction bases with no gene match: 5. The CDR3 DNA reads as TGTGCCAGCAGGAAAAACAGGGGTGGCTACACCTTC. Residues: CASRKNRGGYTF.

The chain is built from TRBV6-5 and TRBJ1-5, with D perhaps matching TRBD1 (5 bases). Trimming took off 5 bases at V and 4 bases at J, with 15 bases between the two ends. Germline V gene lookup returns CDR1 MNHEY and CDR2 SVGAGI. This CDR3 spans 15 amino acids. The CDR3 reads CASSKTPGLNQPQHF. The CDR3 DNA follows: TGTGCCAGCAGTAAGACACCAGGGCTTAATCAGCCCCAGCATTTT.

This rearrangement joins TRBV4-3 to TRBJ1-2; D is possibly TRBD1 (5 bases). V was pared by 4 bases and J by 8 bases, with 20 bases between. Per the germline V gene, CDR1 is LGHNA and CDR2 is YSLEER. The CDR3 sequence is 15 residues long. CDR3 DNA sequence: TGCGCCAGCAGCCCCCGGGACCCTGGGCAACGGGGCTACACCTTC. It is translated as CASSPRDPGQRGYTF.

There are many counts of this clone. The gene calls are TRBV10-3 and TRBJ2-6; D is unclear. Germline V gene sequence: CDR1 ENHRY, CDR2 SYGVKD. The CDR3 is made up of 12 amino acids. V lost 6 bases to trimming and J lost 2 bases, with 2 bases between them. For the CDR3, the DNA is TGTGCCATCAGAGCTGGGGCCAACGTCCTGACTTTC. Translating gives CAIRAGANVLTF.

The chain has TRBV5-1 and TRBJ2-5; D unclear. V dropped 0 bases and J dropped 3 bases, with 9 bases sitting between them. Germline loops: CDR1 SGHRS, CDR2 YFSETQ. The length of the CDR3 is 14 residues. CDR3 sequence (DNA): TGCGCCAGCAGCTTGGCCGGCGAGGAAGAGACCCAGTACTTC. It yields the protein CASSLAGEEETQYF.

This clone has only a few counts. The chain uses TRBV29-1 and TRBJ2-7, with 11 bases lining up with TRBD2. In germline, CDR1 is SQVTM, CDR2 ANQGSEA. The CDR3 contains 14 residues. The V and J ends lost 7 bases and 0 bases, in that order; junction bases with no gene match: 5. The CDR3 DNA follows: TGCAGCGCTATCGGGACTAGCGGCTCCTACGAGCAGTACTTC. The encoded protein is CSAIGTSGSYEQYF.

This clone was counted many times. The chain joins TRBV15 to TRBJ2-2; the match to TRBD2 covers 10 bases. Germline V gene sequence: CDR1 LNHNV, CDR2 YYDKDF (reference sequence). Trimming cost V 9 bases and J 4 bases; bases outside gene matches: 8. The CDR3 runs to 15 residues. The CDR3 loop is CATILAGAGTGELFF. CDR3 in DNA: TGTGCCACGATTCTAGCGGGAGCGGGCACCGGGGAGCTGTTTTTT.

The chain links TRBV5-1 to TRBJ2-3; 13 bases match TRBD2. CDR1 and CDR2 from the germline V gene are SGHRS and YFSETQ. The V and J ends lost 3 bases and 4 bases, in that order; junction bases with no gene match: 2. The CDR3 has 15 amino acids. The DNA for the CDR3 is TGCGCCAGCAGCTCACTAGCGGGAGGGGCAGATACGCAGTATTTT. Translating gives CASSSLAGGADTQYF.

J is TRBJ2-6 and V is TRBV28; D is ambiguous. Germline V gene data show CDR1 as MDHEN and CDR2 as SYDVKM. With 3 bases removed from V and 0 bases from J, the gap between germline ends came to 9 bases. This CDR3 contains 16 residues. CDR3 sequence: CASSLTFSSGANVLTF. In DNA form, the CDR3 reads TGTGCCAGCAGTTTGACGTTTAGCTCTGGGGCCAACGTCCTGACTTTC.

This clone has just a few counts. The chain combines TRBV2 with TRBJ1-1; tentative D call: TRBD1 (5 bases). Germline V gene lookup returns CDR1 SNHLY and CDR2 FYNNEI. V lost 2 bases and J lost 5, with 9 bases in between. This CDR3 comprises 13 residues. CDR3 amino acids: CASSELGGTEAFF. CDR3 bases: TGTGCCAGCAGTGAACTCGGGGGAACTGAAGCTTTCTTT.

This clone was found a few times. The chain recombines TRBV11-2 with TRBJ2-5; D is undetermined. Trimming shortened V by 1 base and J by 4 bases, and 13 bases separated the two germline ends. Germline assignment: CDR1 SGHAT and CDR2 FQNNGV. The CDR3 length is 15 residues. CDR3 in amino acids: CASSLGGPSSETQYF. In DNA, the CDR3 is TGTGCCAGCAGCTTAGGGGGTCCCAGCTCAGAGACCCAGTACTTC. Combining the CDR3 with reference TRBV11-2 and TRBJ2-5 gives the whole variable domain EAGVAQSPRYKIIEKRQSVAFWCNPISGHATLYWYQQILGQGPKLLIQFQNNGVVDDSQLPKDRFSAERLKGVDSTLKIQPAKLEDSAVYLCASSLGGPSSETQYFGPGTRLLVL.

Only a few counts were recorded for this clone. The same CDR3 is also encoded by other DNA sequences in this sample. CDR3 nucleotide sequence: TGCAGCGTTCGACAGGGCGGACAAGAGACCCAGTACTTC. Amino acid sequence: CSVRQGGQETQYF. This chain joins TRBV29-1 and TRBJ2-5, with TRBD1 identical over 7 bases. V lost 5 bases and J lost 2; bases outside the gene matches: 5. Germline lookup yields CDR1 SQVTM and CDR2 ANQGSEA. The CDR3 consists of 13 residues. Variable domain in full (rest from reference TRBV29-1 and TRBJ2-5): SAVISQKPSRDICQRGTSLTIQCQVDSQVTMMFWYRQQPGQSLTLIATANQGSEATYESGFVIDKFPISRPNLTFSTLTVSNMSPEDSSIYLCSVRQGGQETQYFGPGTRLLVL.

This clone came up many times. The gene calls are TRBV6-5 and TRBJ2-3; 7 nucleotides match TRBD2. V was clipped by 10 bases and J by 0 bases; unmatched bases: 7. The CDR3 covers 14 residues. Looked up from germline, CDR1 is MNHEY and CDR2 is SVGAGI. The chain's CDR3 is CATGASGSTDTQYF. The CDR3 DNA sequence: TGTGCCACCGGGGCTAGCGGTAGCACAGATACGCAGTATTTT.

This clone was observed a few times. V usage is TRBV30 and J usage is TRBJ1-2, with D unclear. The CDR3 spans 15 residues. Germline CDR1 GTSNPN, CDR2 SVGIG (reference sequence). Between the trimmed V and J ends, which lost 2 bases and 2 bases, there was a span of 15 bases. The chain's CDR3 is CAWSPNSLRNYGYTF. The CDR3 DNA sequence: TGTGCCTGGAGTCCGAACTCCCTCCGAAACTATGGCTACACCTTC.